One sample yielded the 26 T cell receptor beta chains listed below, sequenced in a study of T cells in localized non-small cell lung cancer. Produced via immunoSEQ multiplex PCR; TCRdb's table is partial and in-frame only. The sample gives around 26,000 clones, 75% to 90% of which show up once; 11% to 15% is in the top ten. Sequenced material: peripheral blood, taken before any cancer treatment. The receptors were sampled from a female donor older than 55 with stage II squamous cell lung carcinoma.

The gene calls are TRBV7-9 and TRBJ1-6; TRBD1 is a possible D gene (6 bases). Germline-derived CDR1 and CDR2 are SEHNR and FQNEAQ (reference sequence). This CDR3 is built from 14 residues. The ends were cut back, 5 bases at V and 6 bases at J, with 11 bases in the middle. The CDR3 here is CASSLNRVNSPLHF. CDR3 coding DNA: TGTGCCAGCAGCCTAAACAGGGTTAATTCACCCCTCCACTTT.

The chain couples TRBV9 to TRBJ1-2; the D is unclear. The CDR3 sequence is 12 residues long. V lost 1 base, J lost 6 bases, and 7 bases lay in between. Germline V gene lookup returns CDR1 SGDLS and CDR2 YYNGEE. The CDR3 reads CASSVQQDGYTF. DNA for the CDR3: TGTGCCAGCAGCGTACAGCAGGATGGCTACACCTTC.

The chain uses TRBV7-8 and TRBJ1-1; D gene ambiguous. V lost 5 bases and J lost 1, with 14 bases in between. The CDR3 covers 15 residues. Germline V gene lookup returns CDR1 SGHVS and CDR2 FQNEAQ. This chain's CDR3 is CASSPPDAANTEAFF. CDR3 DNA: TGTGCCAGCAGCCCCCCGGACGCGGCGAACACTGAAGCTTTCTTT.

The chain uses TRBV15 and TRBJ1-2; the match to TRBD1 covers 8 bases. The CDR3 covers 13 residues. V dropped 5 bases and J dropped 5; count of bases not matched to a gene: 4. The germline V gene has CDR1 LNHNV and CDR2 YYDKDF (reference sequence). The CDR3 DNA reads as TGTGCCACCAGCCGGGACAGGTCTTATGGCTACACCTTC. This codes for CATSRDRSYGYTF.

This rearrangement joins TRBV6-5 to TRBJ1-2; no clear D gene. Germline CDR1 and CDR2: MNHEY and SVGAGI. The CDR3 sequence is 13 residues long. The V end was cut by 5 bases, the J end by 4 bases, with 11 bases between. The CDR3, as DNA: TGTGCCAGCAGTGAACCTGAAAGCTATGGCTACACCTTC. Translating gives CASSEPESYGYTF.

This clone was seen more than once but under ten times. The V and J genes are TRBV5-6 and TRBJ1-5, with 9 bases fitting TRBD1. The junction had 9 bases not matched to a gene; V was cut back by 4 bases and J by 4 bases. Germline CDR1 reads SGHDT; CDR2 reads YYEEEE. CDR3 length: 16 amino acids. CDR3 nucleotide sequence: TGTGCCAGCAGCGAAGGGACAGGGTTATGGAATCAGCCCCAGCATTTT. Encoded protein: CASSEGTGLWNQPQHF.

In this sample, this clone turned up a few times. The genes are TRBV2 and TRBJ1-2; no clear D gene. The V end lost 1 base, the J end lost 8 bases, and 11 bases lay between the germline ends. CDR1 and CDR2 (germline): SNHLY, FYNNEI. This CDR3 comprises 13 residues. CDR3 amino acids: CASSEVGSWGYTF. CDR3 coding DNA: TGTGCCAGCAGTGAAGTGGGGTCTTGGGGCTACACCTTC.

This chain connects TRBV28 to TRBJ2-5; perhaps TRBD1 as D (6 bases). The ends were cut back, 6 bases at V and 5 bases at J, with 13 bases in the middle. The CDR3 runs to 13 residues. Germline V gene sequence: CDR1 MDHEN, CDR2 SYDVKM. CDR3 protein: CASRSGQGETQYF. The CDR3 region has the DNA TGTGCCAGCAGGAGCGGTCAGGGGGAGACCCAGTACTTC.

Here the CDR3 DNA reads TGTGCCAGCATGTGGGCCGGGGGCGTCTCGGAAGCTTTCTTT. It translates to CASMWAGGVSEAFF. The V and J genes are TRBV7-2 and TRBJ1-1; D might be TRBD1 (6 bases). Germline V gene data show CDR1 as SGHTA and CDR2 as FQGNSA. CDR3 size: 14 residues. V was cut by 7 bases and J by 8 bases, with 20 bases left in between.

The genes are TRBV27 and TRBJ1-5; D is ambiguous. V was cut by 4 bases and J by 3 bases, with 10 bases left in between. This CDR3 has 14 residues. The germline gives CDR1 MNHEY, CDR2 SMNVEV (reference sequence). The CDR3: CASSSESINQPQHF. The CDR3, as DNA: TGTGCCAGCAGTTCGGAGTCAATCAATCAGCCCCAGCATTTT.

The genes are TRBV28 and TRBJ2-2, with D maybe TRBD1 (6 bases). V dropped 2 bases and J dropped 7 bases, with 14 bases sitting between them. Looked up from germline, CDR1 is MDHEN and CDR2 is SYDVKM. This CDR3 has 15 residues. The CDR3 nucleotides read TGTGCCAGCAGTTTAGTACAGGGAAATGTCGGGGAGCTGTTTTTT. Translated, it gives CASSLVQGNVGELFF.

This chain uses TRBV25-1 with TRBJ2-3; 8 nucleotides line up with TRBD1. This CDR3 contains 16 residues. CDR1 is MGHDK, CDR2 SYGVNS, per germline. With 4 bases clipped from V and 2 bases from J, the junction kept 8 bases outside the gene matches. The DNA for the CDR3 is TGTGCCAGCAGTGGAGCCGGGACAGGACACACAGATACGCAGTATTTT. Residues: CASSGAGTGHTDTQYF.

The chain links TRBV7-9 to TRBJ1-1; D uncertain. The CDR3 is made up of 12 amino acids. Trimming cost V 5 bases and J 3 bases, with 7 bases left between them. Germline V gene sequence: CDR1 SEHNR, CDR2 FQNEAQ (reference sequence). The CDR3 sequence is CASSQADTEAFF. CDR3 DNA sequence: TGTGCCAGCAGCCAGGCAGACACTGAAGCTTTCTTT.

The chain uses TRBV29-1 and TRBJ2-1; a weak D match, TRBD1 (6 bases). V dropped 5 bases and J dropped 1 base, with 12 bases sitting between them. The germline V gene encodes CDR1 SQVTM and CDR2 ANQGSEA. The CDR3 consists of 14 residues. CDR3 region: CSVFAGTSYNEQFF. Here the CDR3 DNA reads TGCAGCGTTTTCGCCGGGACATCCTACAATGAGCAGTTCTTC.

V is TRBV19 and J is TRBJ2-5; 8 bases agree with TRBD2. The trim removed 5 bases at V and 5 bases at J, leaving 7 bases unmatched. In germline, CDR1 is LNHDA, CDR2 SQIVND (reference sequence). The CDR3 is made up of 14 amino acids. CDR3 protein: CASSPQAGVETQYF. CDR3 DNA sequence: TGTGCCAGTAGTCCTCAAGCGGGAGTCGAGACCCAGTACTTC.

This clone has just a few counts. The CDR3 loop is CSSRTGGDYGYTF. In DNA form, the CDR3 reads TGCAGCTCCCGGACAGGGGGCGACTATGGCTACACCTTC. The rearrangement joins TRBV29-1 to TRBJ1-2, with 11 bases identical to TRBD1. V lost 8 bases and J lost 3; bases outside the gene matches: 5. CDR1 and CDR2 from the germline V gene are SQVTM and ANQGSEA. This CDR3 region has 13 residues.

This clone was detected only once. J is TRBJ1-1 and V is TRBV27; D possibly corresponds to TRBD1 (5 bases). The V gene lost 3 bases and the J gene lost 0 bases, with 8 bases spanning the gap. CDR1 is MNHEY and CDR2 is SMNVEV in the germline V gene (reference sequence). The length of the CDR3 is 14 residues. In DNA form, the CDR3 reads TGTGCCAGCAGTTTCGACAGAGTGAACACTGAAGCTTTCTTT. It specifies CASSFDRVNTEAFF.

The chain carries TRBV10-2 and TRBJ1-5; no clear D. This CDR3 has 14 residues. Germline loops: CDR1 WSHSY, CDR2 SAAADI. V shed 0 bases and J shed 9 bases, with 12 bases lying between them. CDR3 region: CASSESVGNGPQHF. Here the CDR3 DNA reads TGCGCCAGCAGTGAGTCGGTAGGAAACGGGCCCCAGCATTTT.

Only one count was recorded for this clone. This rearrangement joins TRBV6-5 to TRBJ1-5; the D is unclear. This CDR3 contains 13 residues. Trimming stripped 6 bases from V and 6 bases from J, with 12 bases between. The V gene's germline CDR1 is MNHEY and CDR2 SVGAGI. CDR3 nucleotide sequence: TGTGCCAGCAGCCAAATCGCCGGTCAGCCCCAGCATTTT. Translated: CASSQIAGQPQHF.

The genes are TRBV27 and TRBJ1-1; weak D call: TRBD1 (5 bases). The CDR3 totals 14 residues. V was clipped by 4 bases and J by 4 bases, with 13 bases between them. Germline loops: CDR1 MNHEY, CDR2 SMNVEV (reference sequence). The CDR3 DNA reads TGTGCCAGCAGTTCCCTTCAGGGTACCACTGAAGCTTTCTTT. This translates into CASSSLQGTTEAFF.

The CDR3 reads CASSTGVGGYTF. The CDR3 region has the DNA TGTGCCAGCAGCACGGGCGTAGGCGGCTACACCTTC. The chain joins TRBV9 to TRBJ1-2; D is undetermined. Trimming removed 4 bases at V and 8 bases at J, with 12 bases between. From germline, CDR1 is SGDLS and CDR2 YYNGEE. The CDR3 totals 12 residues. Full variable domain (outside the CDR3, taken from reference TRBV9 and TRBJ1-2): DSGVTQTPKHLITATGQRVTLRCSPRSGDLSVYWYQQSLDQGLQFLIQYYNGEERAKGNILERFSAQQFPDLHSELNLSSLELGDSALYFCASSTGVGGYTFGSGTRLTVV.

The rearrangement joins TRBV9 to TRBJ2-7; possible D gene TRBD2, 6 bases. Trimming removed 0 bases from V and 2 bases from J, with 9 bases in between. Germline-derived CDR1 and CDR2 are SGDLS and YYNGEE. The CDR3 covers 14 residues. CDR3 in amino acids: CASSVGPGAYEQYF. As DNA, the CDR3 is TGTGCCAGCAGCGTAGGGCCGGGGGCCTACGAGCAGTACTTC.

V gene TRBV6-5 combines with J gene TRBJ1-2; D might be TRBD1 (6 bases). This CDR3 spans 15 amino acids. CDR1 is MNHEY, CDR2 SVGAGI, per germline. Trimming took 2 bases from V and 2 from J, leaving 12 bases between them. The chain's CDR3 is CASSYEQGKNYGYTF. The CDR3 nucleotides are TGTGCCAGCAGTTACGAGCAGGGGAAAAACTATGGCTACACCTTC.

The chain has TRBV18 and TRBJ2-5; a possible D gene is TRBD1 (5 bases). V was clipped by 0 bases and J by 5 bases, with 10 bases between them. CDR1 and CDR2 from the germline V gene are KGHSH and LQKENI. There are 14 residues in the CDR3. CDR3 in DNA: TGTGCCAGCTCACCACCGACAGTCTCGGAGACCCAGTACTTC. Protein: CASSPPTVSETQYF. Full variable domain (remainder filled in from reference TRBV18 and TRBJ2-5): NAGVMQNPRHLVRRRGQEARLRCSPMKGHSHVYWYRQLPEEGLKFMVYLQKENIIDESGMPKERFSAEFPKEGPSILRIQQVVRGDSAAYFCASSPPTVSETQYFGPGTRLLVL.

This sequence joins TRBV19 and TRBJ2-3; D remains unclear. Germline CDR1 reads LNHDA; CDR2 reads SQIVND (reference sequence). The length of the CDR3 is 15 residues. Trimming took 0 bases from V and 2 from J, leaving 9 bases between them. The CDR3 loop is CASSIERGITDTQYF. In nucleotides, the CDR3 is TGTGCCAGTAGTATAGAACGTGGTATCACAGATACGCAGTATTTT. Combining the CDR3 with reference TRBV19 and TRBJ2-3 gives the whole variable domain DGGITQSPKYLFRKEGQNVTLSCEQNLNHDAMYWYRQDPGQGLRLIYYSQIVNDFQKGDIAEGYSVSREKKESFPLTVTSAQKNPTAFYLCASSIERGITDTQYFGPGTRLTVL.

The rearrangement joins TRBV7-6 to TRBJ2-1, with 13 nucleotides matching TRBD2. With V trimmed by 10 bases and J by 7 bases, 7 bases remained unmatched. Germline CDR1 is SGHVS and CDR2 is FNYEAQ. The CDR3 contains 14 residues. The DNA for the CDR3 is TGTGCCACCTCAGTGGGACTAGCGGGGAATGAGCAGTTCTTC. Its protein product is CATSVGLAGNEQFF.